This record looks at one TCR beta chain sequence and its context. No antigen is known for it. Sampled 1 year posttransplant, controls received myeloablative marrow transplants, methotrexate and a calcineurin inhibitor. The method was immunoSEQ multiplex PCR; TCRdb's version includes in-frame clones alone and lacks a portion of them. The sample contains about 16,000 clones, 65% to 85% of which appear only once. This entry is derived from a study of T cells after posttransplantation cyclophosphamide. Study-wide findings and caveats: Later post-transplant blood repertoires were often dominated by donor CD8+ memory clones. Recipient CMV seropositivity and CMV reactivation strongly tracked TRB clonality. Tissue-infiltrating T cells from skin or gut overlapped little with blood T cells.

Per germline, CDR1 SGDLS and CDR2 YYNGEE. V trimming: 8 bases; J trimming: 3 bases; junction bases outside the gene matches: 13. CDR3 length: 16 amino acids. Sample: PBMCs, taken 441 days after allogeneic stem cell transplant with calcineurin inhibitor and methotrexate. V gene TRBV9 combines with J gene TRBJ2-3, with 9 bases that match TRBD2. The origin of this receptor is a male patient in his thirties who received an allogeneic stem cell transplant from an unrelated donor, was CMV-positive, and had acute and chronic GVHD. The T cells may partly be graft donor cells. CDR3 DNA: TGTGCCAGTTCGGGCGGGGGGGCCAGTTCAACAGATACGCAGTATTTT. Its protein product is CASSGGGASSTDTQYF.